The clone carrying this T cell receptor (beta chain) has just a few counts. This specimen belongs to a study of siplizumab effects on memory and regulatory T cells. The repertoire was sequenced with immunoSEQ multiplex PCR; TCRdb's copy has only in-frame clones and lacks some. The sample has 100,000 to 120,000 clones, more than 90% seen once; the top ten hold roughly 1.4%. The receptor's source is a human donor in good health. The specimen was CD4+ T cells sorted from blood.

The CDR3 here is CSERTGWGEQYF. The DNA for the CDR3 is TGCAGCGAAAGGACAGGGTGGGGCGAGCAGTACTTC. This sequence joins TRBV29-1 and TRBJ2-7; the match to TRBD1 covers 8 bases. V lost 7 bases, J lost 6 bases, and 8 bases stayed unmatched. From germline, CDR1 is SQVTM and CDR2 ANQGSEA. CDR3 length: 12 amino acids.